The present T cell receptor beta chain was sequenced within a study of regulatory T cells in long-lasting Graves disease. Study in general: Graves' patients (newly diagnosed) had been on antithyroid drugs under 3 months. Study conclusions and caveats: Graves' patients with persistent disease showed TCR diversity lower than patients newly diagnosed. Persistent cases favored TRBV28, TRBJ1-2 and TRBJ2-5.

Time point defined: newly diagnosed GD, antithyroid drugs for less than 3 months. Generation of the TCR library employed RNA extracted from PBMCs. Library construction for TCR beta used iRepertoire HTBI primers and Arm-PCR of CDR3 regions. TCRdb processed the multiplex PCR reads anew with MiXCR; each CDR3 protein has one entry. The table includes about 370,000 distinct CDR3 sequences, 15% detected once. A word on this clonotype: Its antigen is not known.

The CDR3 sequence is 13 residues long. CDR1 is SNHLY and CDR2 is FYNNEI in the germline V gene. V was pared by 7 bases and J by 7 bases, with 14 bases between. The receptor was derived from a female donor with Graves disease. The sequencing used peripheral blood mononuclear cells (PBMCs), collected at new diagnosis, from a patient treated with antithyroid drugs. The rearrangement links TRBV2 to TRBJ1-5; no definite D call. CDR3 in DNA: TGTGCCAGCACTCGGGGAGGTGAACAGCCCCAGCATTTT. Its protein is CASTRGGEQPQHF.